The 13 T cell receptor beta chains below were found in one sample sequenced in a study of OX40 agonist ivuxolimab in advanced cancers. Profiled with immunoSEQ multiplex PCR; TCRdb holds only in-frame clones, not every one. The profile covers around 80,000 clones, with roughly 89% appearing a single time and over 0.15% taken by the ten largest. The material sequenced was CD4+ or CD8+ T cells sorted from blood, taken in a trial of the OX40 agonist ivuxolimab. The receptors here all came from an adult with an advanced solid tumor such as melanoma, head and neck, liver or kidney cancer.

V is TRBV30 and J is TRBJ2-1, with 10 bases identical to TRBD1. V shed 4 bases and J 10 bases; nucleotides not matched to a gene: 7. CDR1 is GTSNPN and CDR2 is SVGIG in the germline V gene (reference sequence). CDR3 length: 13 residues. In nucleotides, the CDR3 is TGTGCCTGGAATCCGGGACAGGGGAACGAGCAGTTCTTC. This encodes CAWNPGQGNEQFF.

This CDR3 is CSVRLTGDTQYF. CDR3 in DNA: TGCAGCGTTAGGCTGACAGGGGATACGCAGTATTTT. The chain combines TRBV29-1 with TRBJ2-3; 7 bases line up with TRBD1. This CDR3 spans 12 amino acids. Germline CDR1 is SQVTM and CDR2 is ANQGSEA. V shed 5 bases, J shed 6 bases, and the junction held 5 bases outside the gene matches.

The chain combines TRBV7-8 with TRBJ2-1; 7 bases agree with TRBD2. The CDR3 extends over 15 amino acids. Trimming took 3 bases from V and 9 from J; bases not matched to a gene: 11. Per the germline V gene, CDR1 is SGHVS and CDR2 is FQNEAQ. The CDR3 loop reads CASSFSALALSEQFF. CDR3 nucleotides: TGTGCCAGCAGCTTTTCCGCACTAGCGCTCAGTGAGCAGTTCTTC.

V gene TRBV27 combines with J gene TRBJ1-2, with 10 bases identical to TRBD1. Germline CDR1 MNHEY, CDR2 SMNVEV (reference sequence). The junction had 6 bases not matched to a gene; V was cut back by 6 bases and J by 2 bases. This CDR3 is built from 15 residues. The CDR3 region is CASRPRDRGNYGYTF. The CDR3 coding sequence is TGTGCCAGCAGGCCACGGGACAGGGGAAACTATGGCTACACCTTC.

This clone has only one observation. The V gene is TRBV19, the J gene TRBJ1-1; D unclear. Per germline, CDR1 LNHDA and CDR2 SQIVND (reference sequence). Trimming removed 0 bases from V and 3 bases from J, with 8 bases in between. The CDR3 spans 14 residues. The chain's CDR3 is CASSIDPVDTEAFF. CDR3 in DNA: TGTGCCAGTAGTATAGATCCTGTCGACACTGAAGCTTTCTTT.

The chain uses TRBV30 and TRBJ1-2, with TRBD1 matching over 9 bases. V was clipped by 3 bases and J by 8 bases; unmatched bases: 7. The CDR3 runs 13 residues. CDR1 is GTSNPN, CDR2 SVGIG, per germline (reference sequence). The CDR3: CAWRLTGGIGYTF. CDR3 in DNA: TGTGCCTGGAGGTTGACAGGGGGGATCGGCTACACCTTC.

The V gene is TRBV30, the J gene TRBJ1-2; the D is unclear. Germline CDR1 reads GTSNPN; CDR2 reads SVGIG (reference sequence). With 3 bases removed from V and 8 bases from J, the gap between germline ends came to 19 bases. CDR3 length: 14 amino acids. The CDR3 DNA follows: TGTGCCTGGAGGACCCAAGGACGCAAGCCAGGCTACACCTTC. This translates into CAWRTQGRKPGYTF.

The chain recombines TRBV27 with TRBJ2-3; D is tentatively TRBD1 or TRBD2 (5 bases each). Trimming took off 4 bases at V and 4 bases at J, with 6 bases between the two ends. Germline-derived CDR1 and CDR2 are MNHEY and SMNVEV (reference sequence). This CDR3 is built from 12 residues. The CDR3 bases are TGTGCCAGCAGTTCGGGGCCAGATACGCAGTATTTT. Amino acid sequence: CASSSGPDTQYF.

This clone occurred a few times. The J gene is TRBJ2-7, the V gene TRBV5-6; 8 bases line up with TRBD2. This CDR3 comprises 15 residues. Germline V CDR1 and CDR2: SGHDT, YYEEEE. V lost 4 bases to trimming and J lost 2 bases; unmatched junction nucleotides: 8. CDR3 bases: TGTGCCAGCAGCCCTCTTGCGGGGGGCGCCTACGAGCAGTACTTC. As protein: CASSPLAGGAYEQYF.

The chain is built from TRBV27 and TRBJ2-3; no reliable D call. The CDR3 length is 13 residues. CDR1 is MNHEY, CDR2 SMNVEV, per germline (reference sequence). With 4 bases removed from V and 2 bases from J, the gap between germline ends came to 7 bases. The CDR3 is CASSYQYTDTQYF. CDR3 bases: TGTGCCAGCAGTTACCAATACACAGATACGCAGTATTTT.

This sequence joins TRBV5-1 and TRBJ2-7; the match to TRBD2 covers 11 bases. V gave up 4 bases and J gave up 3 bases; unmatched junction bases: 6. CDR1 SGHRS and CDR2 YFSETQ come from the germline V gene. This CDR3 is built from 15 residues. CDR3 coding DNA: TGCGCCAGCAGCCTACTAGCGGGGGCCGGCTACGAGCAGTACTTC. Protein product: CASSLLAGAGYEQYF.

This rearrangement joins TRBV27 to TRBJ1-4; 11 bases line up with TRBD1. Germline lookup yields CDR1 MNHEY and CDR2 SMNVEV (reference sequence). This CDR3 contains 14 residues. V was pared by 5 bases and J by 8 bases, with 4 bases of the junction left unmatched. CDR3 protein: CASSLGTGGEKLFF. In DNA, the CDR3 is TGTGCCAGCAGTCTCGGGACAGGGGGAGAAAAACTGTTTTTT.

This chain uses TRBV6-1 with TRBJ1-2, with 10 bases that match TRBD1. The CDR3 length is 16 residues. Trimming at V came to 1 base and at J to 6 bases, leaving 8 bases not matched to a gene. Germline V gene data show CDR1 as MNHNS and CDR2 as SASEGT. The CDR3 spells CASSEEIWDRGNGYTF. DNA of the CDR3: TGTGCCAGCAGTGAAGAAATTTGGGACAGGGGTAATGGCTACACCTTC.